These 23 T cell receptor beta chains share one sample of origin, sequenced in a study of shared clonotypes between healthy human individuals. Profiled with immunoSEQ multiplex PCR; TCRdb holds only in-frame clones, not every one. Among roughly 1,100,000 clones, about three quarters were seen once, and the ten largest hold roughly 1.4%. Sequencing input: memory CD4+ T cells sorted from blood. The subset denotes: CD45RA-negative fraction. All receptors come from a man between 18 and 29 years old in good health.

The chain employs TRBV2 and TRBJ2-3; 8 nucleotides line up with TRBD2. CDR1 is SNHLY and CDR2 is FYNNEI in the germline V gene. This CDR3 is 15 amino acids long. V dropped 6 bases and J dropped 5; count of bases not matched to a gene: 10. CDR3 sequence (DNA): TGTGCCAGCAGGGAACTAGCGGCAGCGGGAGATACGCAGTATTTT. Its translation: CASRELAAAGDTQYF.

The chain carries TRBV6-1 and TRBJ2-7; D unclear. This CDR3 has 12 amino acids. Trimming cost V 4 bases and J 4 bases, with 8 bases left between them. The germline V gene has CDR1 MNHNS and CDR2 SASEGT. DNA for the CDR3: TGTGCCAGCAGTGGGGGATTTTACGAGCAGTACTTC. Protein sequence: CASSGGFYEQYF.

The chain uses TRBV5-1 and TRBJ2-1; D is possibly TRBD1 (6 bases). Germline V gives CDR1 SGHRS, CDR2 YFSETQ. Deletions cut 4 bases from V and 1 base from J, with 12 bases between. The CDR3 is 15 residues long. The CDR3 nucleotides read TGCGCCAGCAGCCCACAGGGCCAATCCTACAATGAGCAGTTCTTC. The encoded protein is CASSPQGQSYNEQFF.

The gene calls are TRBV12-5 and TRBJ2-6; 7 nucleotides agree with TRBD2. Trimming took 5 bases from V and 2 from J; bases not matched to a gene: 12. CDR3 length equals 18 residues. CDR1 LGHNT and CDR2 FRNRAP come from the germline V gene. The CDR3 DNA sequence: TGTGCTAGTGGTCCTCAAAACCTGGGAGGGACTGGGGCCAACGTCCTGACTTTC. Its protein product is CASGPQNLGGTGANVLTF. Combining the CDR3 with reference TRBV12-5 and TRBJ2-6 gives the whole variable domain DARVTQTPRHKVTEMGQEVTMRCQPILGHNTVFWYRQTMMQGLELLAYFRNRAPLDDSGMPKDRFSAEMPDATLATLKIQPSEPRDSAVYFCASGPQNLGGTGANVLTFGAGSRLTVL.

The rearrangement joins TRBV29-1 to TRBJ1-5; D is unresolved. CDR3 length equals 12 residues. V dropped 4 bases and J dropped 4 bases, with 8 bases sitting between them. The germline V gene has CDR1 SQVTM and CDR2 ANQGSEA. Written as DNA, the CDR3 is TGCAGCGTTGGTGTGGGAAATCAGCCCCAGCATTTT. It yields the protein CSVGVGNQPQHF.

A few counts support this clone. The chain combines TRBV2 with TRBJ1-5; 9 bases agree with TRBD1. CDR1 SNHLY and CDR2 FYNNEI come from the germline V gene. The CDR3 loop spans 16 amino acids. Unmatched junction bases numbered 10, after V lost 5 bases and J lost 5 bases. CDR3 nucleotides: TGTGCCAGCAGTACAGGGGGCCGCGGGGTCCATCAGCCCCAGCATTTT. Protein: CASSTGGRGVHQPQHF.

Concerning this clone itself: The sample carries other DNA sequences with the same CDR3. The chain couples TRBV30 to TRBJ1-6; D possibly corresponds to TRBD1 (6 bases). CDR3 size: 14 residues. The germline V gene has CDR1 GTSNPN and CDR2 SVGIG (reference sequence). Trimming pared 5 bases from V and 10 bases from J, leaving 18 bases between. Here the CDR3 reads CAWGGGQGRSPLHF. CDR3 sequence (DNA): TGTGCCTGGGGAGGGGGTCAGGGGAGGTCACCCCTCCACTTT.

The chain has TRBV11-2 and TRBJ2-4; D is tentatively TRBD1 or TRBD2 (5 bases each). Trimming left V 8 bases short and J 5 bases short, with 16 bases between. CDR3 size: 14 residues. Germline lookup yields CDR1 SGHAT and CDR2 FQNNGV. The CDR3, as DNA: TGTGCCAGCTCCCGATGGGACGGAGAAAACATTCAGTACTTC. It codes for CASSRWDGENIQYF.

This clone was seen a few times. Other nucleotide sequences from this sample produce the same CDR3. The rearrangement links TRBV7-2 to TRBJ2-3, with TRBD2 as a possible D gene (6 bases). Germline CDR1 and CDR2: SGHTA and FQGNSA. The CDR3 extends over 16 amino acids. The V and J ends lost 2 bases and 0 bases respectively, with 12 bases between them. CDR3 DNA: TGTGCCAGCAGCTTAAAAGGAGGGCCCAGCACAGATACGCAGTATTTT. This gives the protein CASSLKGGPSTDTQYF. The variable domain in full, with the rest retrieved from reference TRBV7-2 and TRBJ2-3, is GAGVSQSPSNKVTEKGKDVELRCDPISGHTALYWYRQSLGQGLEFLIYFQGNSAPDKSGLPSDRFSAERTGGSVSTLTIQRTQQEDSAVYLCASSLKGGPSTDTQYFGPGTRLTVL.

The chain recombines TRBV5-1 with TRBJ1-1, with 7 bases matching TRBD1. V was clipped by 2 bases and J by 8 bases; unmatched bases: 6. CDR1 and CDR2 (germline): SGHRS, YFSETQ. This CDR3 is 13 amino acids long. The DNA of the CDR3 is TGCGCCAGCAGCTTCGGGACAGCCACGGAAGCTTTCTTT. This gives the protein CASSFGTATEAFF.

This chain joins TRBV6-1 and TRBJ1-3; no firm D call. This CDR3 has 13 residues. V was shortened by 8 bases and J by 3 bases, with 11 bases between the two germline ends. From germline, CDR1 is MNHNS and CDR2 SASEGT. Here the CDR3 DNA reads TGTGCCAGCGTATTGGGCCTTGGAAACACCATATATTTT. Translating gives CASVLGLGNTIYF.

The chain couples TRBV30 to TRBJ2-4; D gene uncertain. V dropped 5 bases and J dropped 0 bases, with 5 bases sitting between them. CDR3 size: 12 residues. CDR1 GTSNPN and CDR2 SVGIG come from the germline V gene (reference sequence). The CDR3 is CAWGVAKNIQYF. CDR3 coding DNA: TGTGCCTGGGGGGTAGCCAAAAACATTCAGTACTTC.

The rearrangement joins TRBV5-1 to TRBJ1-3; no clear D. V lost 2 bases to trimming and J lost 0 bases, with 9 bases between them. The germline gives CDR1 SGHRS, CDR2 YFSETQ. The CDR3 is made up of 15 amino acids. CDR3 coding DNA: TGCGCCAGCAGCTTACAGTCCTCCTCTGGAAACACCATATATTTT. Its translation: CASSLQSSSGNTIYF.

This clone was detected only a few times. This rearrangement joins TRBV18 to TRBJ1-1; 9 bases are shared with TRBD1. Trimming at V came to 6 bases and at J to 6 bases, leaving 8 bases not matched to a gene. Germline values: CDR1 KGHSH, CDR2 LQKENI. The length of the CDR3 is 14 residues. CDR3 DNA sequence: TGTGCCAGCTCCTGGGACAGGGTTCTTTCTGAAGCTTTCTTT. Its protein product is CASSWDRVLSEAFF.

The chain uses TRBV6-1 and TRBJ1-6; 8 nucleotides match TRBD1. The V and J ends lost 3 bases and 7 bases, in that order; junction bases with no gene match: 5. Germline-derived CDR1 and CDR2 are MNHNS and SASEGT. This CDR3 has 15 amino acids. As DNA, the CDR3 is TGTGCCAGCAGTGAGGGACAGGTTCGGAATTCACCCCTCCACTTT. Protein: CASSEGQVRNSPLHF.

The chain employs TRBV2 and TRBJ2-1, with 11 bases aligning to TRBD2. CDR3 length equals 21 residues. J lost 5 bases, V lost 6 bases, and 24 bases had no gene match. Germline values: CDR1 SNHLY, CDR2 FYNNEI. The CDR3: CASRDLFGHPLAGGRDNEQFF. The CDR3 bases are TGTGCCAGCAGGGACCTTTTCGGTCATCCCCTAGCGGGAGGACGAGACAATGAGCAGTTCTTC.

The chain has TRBV28 and TRBJ2-1; D is perhaps TRBD2 (5 bases). The CDR3 spans 11 residues. The ends were cut back, 10 bases at V and 5 bases at J, with 9 bases in the middle. Germline V gene data show CDR1 as MDHEN and CDR2 as SYDVKM. The CDR3 is CATEGHNEQFF. The CDR3 DNA follows: TGTGCCACCGAGGGCCACAATGAGCAGTTCTTC.

This clone is a singleton in its sample. V usage is TRBV5-4 and J usage is TRBJ2-7, with 11 bases aligning to TRBD2. From germline, CDR1 is SGHNT and CDR2 YYREEE (reference sequence). There are 15 residues in the CDR3. V lost 3 bases and J lost 5; bases outside the gene matches: 7. CDR3 nucleotide sequence: TGTGCCAGCAGCTCTACTAGCGGGAGAAGAGACGAGCAGTACTTC. Translated: CASSSTSGRRDEQYF.

V usage is TRBV9 and J usage is TRBJ2-7; 7 nucleotides match TRBD1. V lost 2 bases, J lost 5 bases, and 7 bases stayed unmatched. Germline V gene data show CDR1 as SGDLS and CDR2 as YYNGEE. The CDR3 sequence is 14 residues long. CDR3 bases: TGTGCCAGCAGCGTGTTGGGACAGTTAGACGAGCAGTACTTC. It encodes CASSVLGQLDEQYF.

The chain recombines TRBV5-4 with TRBJ1-2; 8 positions match TRBD1. Germline V gene lookup returns CDR1 SGHNT and CDR2 YYREEE (reference sequence). This CDR3 is 16 amino acids long. Losses at the gene ends were 0 bases for V and 3 bases for J; bases not matched to a gene: 7. The CDR3 reads CASSLGRTGTDYGYTF. CDR3 DNA: TGTGCCAGCAGCTTGGGGCGGACAGGGACTGACTATGGCTACACCTTC.

To note about this clone: Possible read error: a much larger clone is one base away. The same CDR3 can be traced to other DNA sequences in this sample. V gene TRBV7-9 combines with J gene TRBJ2-3, with unresolved D. The V and J ends lost 5 bases and 2 bases respectively, with 2 bases between them. This CDR3 region has 11 residues. Germline CDR1 reads SEHNR; CDR2 reads FQNEAQ (reference sequence). CDR3 nucleotides: TGTGCCAGCAGCCCCACAGATACGCAGTATTTT. Its protein product is CASSPTDTQYF.

This chain uses TRBV28 with TRBJ1-6; unclear D gene. V shed 3 bases and J shed 11 bases, with 14 bases lying between them. This CDR3 region has 14 residues. Germline CDR1 MDHEN, CDR2 SYDVKM. CDR3 sequence (DNA): TGTGCCAGCAGTTTGGTGACCTCAAATACACCCCTCCACTTT. Encoded protein: CASSLVTSNTPLHF. The full variable domain, its missing parts supplied by reference TRBV28 and TRBJ1-6, is DVKVTQSSRYLVKRTGEKVFLECVQDMDHENMFWYRQDPGLGLRLIYFSYDVKMKEKGDIPEGYSVSREKKERFSLILESASTNQTSMYLCASSLVTSNTPLHFGNGTRLTVT.

The chain recombines TRBV7-2 with TRBJ1-3; D unresolved. This CDR3 has 13 residues. Germline CDR1 SGHTA, CDR2 FQGNSA. The V end lost 1 base, the J end lost 1 base, and 2 bases lay between the germline ends. Here the CDR3 reads CASSLVSGNTIYF. For the CDR3, the DNA is TGTGCCAGCAGCTTAGTGTCTGGAAACACCATATATTTT.